This is a list of T cell receptor beta chains from one sample in a study of monozygotic twins with inflammatory bowel disease. One entry per CDR3 protein, without DNA, is what TCRdb gives after re-calling the 5' RACE reads. The listing contains around 220,000 distinct CDR3 sequences. Sequenced sample: blood. The receptors here all came from a human donor with ulcerative colitis or Crohn's disease, or a healthy co-twin of an affected twin (not recorded which). Each CDR3 is given with its conserved first and last residue.

J | V | CDR3
TRBJ2-1 | TRBV28 | CASPSRTGTSGRAFDEQFF
TRBJ2-3 | TRBV5-4 | CASSTGQGRDTQYF
TRBJ1-1 | TRBV12-3/TRBV12-4 | CASTPLRGSTEAFF
TRBJ1-3 | TRBV5-1 | CASSLTGISGNTIYF
TRBJ2-1 | TRBV7-2 | CASNPTITGTSNEQFF
TRBJ1-5 | TRBV3-1 | CASSQDRTGNQPQHF
TRBJ1-2 | TRBV27 | CASSTLPGQANYGYTF
TRBJ2-1 | TRBV5-1 | CASSPAFGGDEQFF
TRBJ2-6 | TRBV20-1 | CSARDRKGVTGANVLTF
TRBJ2-4 | TRBV5-4 | CASSLGGTSGIIKNIQYF
TRBJ1-5 | TRBV12-3/TRBV12-4 | CASSHLHRENQPQHF
TRBJ2-3 | TRBV20-1 | CSGTGPTDTQYF
TRBJ2-7 | TRBV10-3 | CAISANSPYEQYF
TRBJ1-4 | TRBV5-1 | CASRTVLGDEKLFF
TRBJ2-1 | TRBV29-1 | CSVDGSSYNEQFF
TRBJ1-2 | TRBV7-2 | CASSLGPGPNYGYTF
TRBJ1-1 | TRBV5-1 | CASSWRQGAQNTEAFF
TRBJ2-1 | TRBV12-3/TRBV12-4 | CASSFGGLSYNEQFF
TRBJ2-1 | TRBV20-1 | CSARGGGRLAGYNEQFF
TRBJ2-3 | TRBV29-1 | CSVAQVDTQYF
TRBJ1-2 | TRBV20-1 | CSASRGPRVEGYTF
TRBJ2-1 | TRBV20-1 | CSARGQQGSYNEQFF
TRBJ2-3 | TRBV20-1 | CSASPGSGSSDTQYF
TRBJ1-5 | TRBV5-1 | CASSPDPNQPQHF
TRBJ2-3 | TRBV20-1 | CSARVPVSGRAKRSDTQYF
TRBJ1-2 | TRBV4-1 | CAISRLPLTRDGANYGYTF
TRBJ2-1 | TRBV5-1 | CASRAGQPKGGEQFF